The clone carrying this T cell receptor beta chain appeared a single time. The CDR3 is 14 amino acids. CDR1 and CDR2 (germline): SGHTA, FQGNSA. V was cut by 5 bases and J by 9 bases, with 19 bases left in between. This sample is drawn from a study of blood T cell repertoires in COVID-19. Looking at the study overall: PBMCs, B-cell-depleted T cells, or T cells were the source of the cDNA or gDNA that made up the material.

Per the authors' pipeline: Estimation of nucleated cell counts relied on the amplification of reference gene primers. Here immunoSEQ multiplex PCR was the method, and the copy in TCRdb shows in-frame clones only, minus some. V and J calls and clone size are given by that table; D and trimming were obtained from the DNA. The sample includes 110,000 to 150,000 clones, about 86% seen only once; the top ten take less than 9.5%. The sequenced sample was peripheral blood. The sequence was obtained from a human donor in a cohort sampled during active COVID-19. The V call is TRBV7-2, the J call TRBJ2-5, with TRBD2 as a possible D gene (7 bases). CDR3 sequence reads: CASSLGGGTTAQYF. The CDR3 bases are TGTGCCAGCAGCCTAGGGGGGGGGACCACTGCCCAGTACTTC.